This T cell receptor (beta chain) was found in a study of beta chain features in type 1 diabetes (dated by TCRdb to between 2018 and 2020). In terms of the full investigation: Mean age, gender distribution, total cell number and subset yield were not different between patients and healthy donors. Regulatory and stem cell-like memory subsets were obtained from only 8 patients and roughly eight healthy donors, while naive and central memory subsets were obtained from all 30 or so donors. A total of approximately 99,000,000 sorted cells were examined across all samples, and RNA yield correlated strongly with the number of cells per subset. The study compared TCRB repertoires of sorted circulating CD4+ T cell subsets between recently diagnosed type 1 diabetes patients and matched healthy donors.

Concerning this clone itself: Its antigen is currently not known. Per-base quality was not reported, and no clone a single base away is much larger than it.

A single peripheral blood draw of about 116 mL on average was collected from each donor into heparinised tubes. Naive, central memory, regulatory and stem cell-like memory CD4+ T cells were sorted on a BD FACSAria II using a panel including CD45RO, CCR7, CD25, CD127, CD95 and CD27. A purity above 98% was achieved for all sorted populations. Right away, PBMCs were isolated by Lymphoprep density gradient centrifugation and were stained directly, with no culture step. So that batch effects would be minimized, each experiment stained and sorted samples in pairs, pairing one healthy donor with one patient. The CDR3 spans 14 residues, from the cysteine through the phenylalanine. Kept here is only the CDR3 DNA, which spans 42 bases and is read in frame from base 1. CDR1 and CDR2 are read off the germline V gene as MNHNS and SASEGT. At the junction V is shortened by 7 bases and J by 7 bases, with 18 bases in between.

All of the isolated RNA was reverse transcribed with the High Capacity cDNA Reverse Transcription Kit, so expressed TCRB transcripts were sequenced. Deep immunoSEQ sequencing was applied to naive, central memory and regulatory T cell samples, giving an average of roughly 3.3 million total reads per sample. After sorted cells were lysed in RLT buffer, RNA was extracted with DNase-treated RNeasy Micro or Mini kits, with the choice depending on cell number. Each cell subset was processed on its own to prevent cross-contamination, while patient and healthy donor samples were processed together. The immunoSEQ multiplex PCR was used to amplify TCRB sequences from cDNA, generating 87-bp fragments that spanned the CDR3 region. Sequencing of the amplicons was done on the Illumina HiSeq platform. Concerning the study's data processing: Synthetic template baselines were used to correct PCR bias computationally, reads within Hamming distance 2 were collapsed together, and singletons that could not be merged were discarded. Reads were aligned against IMGT so that V, D and J genes, CDR3 length and insertions or deletions at six rearrangement sites could be assigned. Within each subset, clonotype counts were normalized to sorted cell number, after which true diversity and Gini coefficients were computed with the tcR R package. Repertoire sharing was quantified using the overlap coefficient calculated on TCRB nucleotide sequences. The table comes from immuneACCESS by way of TCRdb, which keeps in-frame sequences with V and J called. Part of the clones is missing from these tables; in studies checked, under half for an unresolved V gene and the rest for unknown reasons. V, J and clone size are taken as reported in that table, and D and trimming were inferred from the DNA itself. The sample has some 300,000 clones on record, 7.5% to 9.5% of them singletons. More than 0.9% of the sample lies in the top ten.

General study outcomes and caveats: HLA sub-analyses involved small numbers of individuals, so any influence of HLA type on TCRB rearrangement remained unresolved. In all four CD4+ subsets, TCRB CDR3 length was moderately but significantly shorter in type 1 diabetes patients. Naive, central memory and regulatory TCRB repertoires appeared to be more similar among patients than among healthy donors. Sequencing cDNA rather than genomic DNA could over-represent highly expressing activated cells, although activation and CD3 levels did not differ between groups. Shorter templates might be favored by PCR, yet because patient and control samples were amplified and corrected together, any such skew would affect both groups equally. Fewer insertions and more nucleotide deletions at VDJ recombination sites were observed in patients with type 1 diabetes, implying thymic rearrangement abnormalities.

The sample was central memory CD4+ T cells from blood. The rearrangement joined TRBV6-1 to TRBJ2-3; D gene: possibly TRBD1, on 7 matching bases. The clonotype comes from a woman between 18 and 29 years old in good health. This receptor carries the CDR3 CASKEQGGQNTQYF. The nucleotide sequence reads as follows: TGTGCCAGCAAAGAGCAGGGGGGTCAGAATACGCAGTATTTT.